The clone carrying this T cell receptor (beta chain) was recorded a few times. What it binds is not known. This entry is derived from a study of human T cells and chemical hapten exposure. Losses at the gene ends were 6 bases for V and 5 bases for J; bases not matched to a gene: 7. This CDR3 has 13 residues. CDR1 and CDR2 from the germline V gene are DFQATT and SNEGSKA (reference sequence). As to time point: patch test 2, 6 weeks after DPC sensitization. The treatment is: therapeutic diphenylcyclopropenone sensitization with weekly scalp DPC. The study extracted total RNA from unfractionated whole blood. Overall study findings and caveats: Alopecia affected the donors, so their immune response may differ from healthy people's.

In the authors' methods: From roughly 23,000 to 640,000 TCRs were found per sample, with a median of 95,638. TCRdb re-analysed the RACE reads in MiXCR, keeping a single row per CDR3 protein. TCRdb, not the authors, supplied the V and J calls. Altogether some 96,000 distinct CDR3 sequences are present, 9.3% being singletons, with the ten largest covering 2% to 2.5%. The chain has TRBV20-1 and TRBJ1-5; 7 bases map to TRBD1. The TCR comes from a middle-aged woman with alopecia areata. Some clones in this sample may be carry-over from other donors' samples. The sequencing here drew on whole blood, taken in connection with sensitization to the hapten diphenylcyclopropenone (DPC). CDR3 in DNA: TGCAGTGCCCCCCGACAGGGAGATCAGCCCCAGCATTTT. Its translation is CSAPRQGDQPQHF.